This T cell receptor beta chain originates from a study of blood T cell repertoires in COVID-19. Study as a whole: Acute-phase and convalescent COVID-19 samples originated in the United States, Italy and Spain.

Libraries were prepared by immunoSEQ multiplex PCR; TCRdb keeps only in-frame clonotypes and omits some of them. The sample shows roughly 200,000 clones, roughly 88% of them seen only once. CDR1 and CDR2 from the germline V gene are SEHNR and FQNEAQ (reference sequence). This CDR3 has 13 residues. V dropped 1 base and J dropped 7 bases, with 10 bases sitting between them. The specimen was peripheral blood. This chain connects TRBV7-9 to TRBJ1-2; a weak D match, TRBD1 (5 bases). The sequence was collected from a human donor in a cohort sampled during active COVID-19. CDR3 sequence (DNA): TGTGCCAGCAGCTTAGACCCAGGGTCTGGCTACACCTTC. As protein: CASSLDPGSGYTF.